A selection of T cell receptor beta chains follows, all from one sample in a study of T-cell memory formation after mild COVID-19. TCRdb fed the 5' RACE reads into MiXCR, producing one record per CDR3 protein. The profile shows more than 250,000 distinct CDR3 sequences, 15% to 20% of them singletons. Sequenced: PBMCs or a T cell subset sorted from them (not recorded which). The receptor source for this set is a man aged 18 to 29 who had mild COVID-19 (a few samples of this study predate the infection). Cell type and time point are not known. Each CDR3 is given with its conserved first and last residue. The D gene is left open where the match is weak.

TRBV3-1 . CASSQEGLSSSEQYF
TRBV7-3 TRBD1 CASSWDRGTDTQYF
TRBV4-1 . CASSQDPMSNSPLHF
TRBV5-5 . CASSSQGASSSYNEQFF
TRBV6-1 . CASSEGPEAGELFF
TRBV12-3/TRBV12-4 . CASTEQGLNTEAFF
TRBV4-3 . CASSQGSRNTDTQYF
TRBV29-1 TRBD1 CSVAGTGTGYTF
TRBV15 . CATRSRGGNEQFF
TRBV7-2 . CASSLERSETQYF
TRBV5-1 . CASSFAAGAQRDQYF
TRBV12-3/TRBV12-4 . CASSRTTDTQYF
TRBV28 . CASSYTQGTGYTF
TRBV6-5 TRBD2 CASSYWSGLAGGDTQYF
TRBV7-2 TRBD2 CASSATSGGKETQYF
TRBV6-2/TRBV6-3 . CASIHGYTF
TRBV4-3 TRBD1 CASSQSPGGGLADTQYF
TRBV6-5 . CASSPLQGRRGNEQFF
TRBV7-9 . CAISQQGNTEAFF
TRBV5-6 . CASSLAPGGNQPQHF
TRBV30 TRBD2 CAWRLFGTSGENEQYF
TRBV10-3 TRBD2 CAISKSGAGSTGELFF
TRBV11-2 . CASSSYLQGTNEKLFF
TRBV2 TRBD2 CASKAGRGGDIQYF
TRBV18 . CASSEQGGYGYTF
TRBV29-1 TRBD1 CSARRGLQETQYF
TRBV4-1 TRBD1 CASSQGTGVGQPQHF
TRBV9 . CASSDREYNEQFF
TRBV6-1 . CATFIGNIQYF
TRBV15 . CATSRDGGYQETQYF
TRBV9 . CASSVAPYSEETQYF
TRBV20-1 . CSARNDETLQYF
TRBV4-1 TRBD1 CSSSQPTGTERLYGYTF
TRBV12-3/TRBV12-4 . CASRSTGGDYGYTF
TRBV6-2/TRBV6-3 TRBD1 CASKVGTAADTQYF
TRBV27 . CASSSMGGFSYTEAFF
TRBV10-3 . CAIGDGTQSPLHF
TRBV20-1 TRBD2 CSARLLLAGGHNEQFF
TRBV5-4 . CASWNSVGGSQYF
TRBV5-1 TRBD1 CASSSARGHSQETQYF